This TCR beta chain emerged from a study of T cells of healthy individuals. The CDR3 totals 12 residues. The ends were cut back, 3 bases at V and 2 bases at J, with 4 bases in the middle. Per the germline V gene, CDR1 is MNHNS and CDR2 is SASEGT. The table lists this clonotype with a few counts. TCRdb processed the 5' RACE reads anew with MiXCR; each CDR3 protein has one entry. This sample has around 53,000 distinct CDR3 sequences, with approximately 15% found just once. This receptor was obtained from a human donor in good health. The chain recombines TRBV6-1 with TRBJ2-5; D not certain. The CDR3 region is CASSERQETQYF. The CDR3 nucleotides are TGTGCCAGCAGTGAGCGGCAAGAGACCCAGTACTTC.